This T cell receptor beta chain is from a study of blood T cell repertoires in COVID-19 (TCRdb year 2020). Describing the broader study: Samples covering the acute and convalescent phases of COVID-19 were provided by collaborators in the United States, Italy and Spain. The material from the prospective study consisted of cDNA or gDNA derived from T cells, B-cell-depleted T cells, or PBMCs. Nearly every sample came with metadata listing a de-identified subject ID, COVID-19 status, age in years and sex. The samples were drawn from the first 160 participants of the ongoing ImmuneRACE study and from under 1,500 subjects provided by 6 global collaborators. HLA class I and class II types, where available, came from metadata supplied by the sample provider rather than from assay-based typing. A freely available public database, intended as a resource for researchers studying the immune response to SARS-CoV-2, is where the repertoires were released. Subjects who had been exposed to COVID-19, were actively infected with it, or had recovered from it provided the deeply sampled blood TCRbeta repertoires that made up the dataset.

With regard to this clone: This receptor's antigen is unknown. The limits of the CDR3 on the DNA are not certain, so only TCRdb's listed CDR3 is given.

Each collaborating institution followed its own protocols to collect whole blood in K2EDTA tubes. For TCRbeta analysis, collaborator samples were shipped as frozen whole blood, as isolated PBMCs, or as DNA extracted from either sample type. Study-level results and caveats: How much clinical and demographic metadata was included differed by source and by participant, and the metadata was provided uncurated.

The immunoSEQ Assay, a bias-controlled multiplex PCR, was used to amplify TCRbeta CDR3 regions from genomic DNA. Regarding the original processing steps: Nucleated cell counts per sample were estimated from amplification of reference gene primers within the assay. Sequence reads were collapsed and filtered to measure the absolute abundance of every unique TCRbeta CDR3 rearrangement. For each sample, productive Simpson clonality was calculated by taking the square root of Simpson's diversity index across productive rearrangements. TCRdb took this table from immuneACCESS and kept in-frame rearrangements with V and J called. Such tables lack part of the clones; where checked against another copy, unresolved V genes explain under half of the gap, and the rest is unexplained. V and J calls and clone size are as listed in that table; D and trimming were resolved from the DNA. This sample comprises 35,000 to 45,000 clones, roughly nine tenths of them detected only once. Around 6.2% of the sample belongs to the ten largest clones.

CDR1 and CDR2, per the germline V gene, are SGHRS and YFSETQ. The CDR3, from cysteine to phenylalanine, totals 14 residues. Sequenced material: peripheral blood. The rearrangement joined TRBV5-1 to TRBJ2-3; the table assigns TRBD2, which was not confirmed against the DNA. The TCR sequence derives from a human donor in a cohort sampled during active COVID-19. The CDR3 region reads CASSFGPGTDTQYF.